This T cell receptor beta chain comes out of a study of CD8 T cells in Susac syndrome. RNA, at 0.5 to 1 ug, was reverse transcribed with random hexamers. One entry per CDR3 protein results from TCRdb running MiXCR on the immunoSEQ multiplex PCR reads. The table has under 200,000 distinct CDR3 sequences, around 95% seen once. Study results and limitations: The Susac syndrome CD4+ T cell repertoires displayed no clonal expansion.

To note about this clonotype: What it binds is not known.

Trimming cost V 10 bases and J 0 bases, with 15 bases left between them. CDR3 length: 15 amino acids. The germline V gene has CDR1 MNHEY and CDR2 SVGAGI. V usage is TRBV6-5 and J usage is TRBJ2-2; tentatively, D is TRBD2 (5 bases). This sequence originates from a human donor with Susac syndrome. The source material was CD4+ T cells from PBMCs. The CDR3, as DNA: TGTGCCACTAGCCAGCCCCGACCGAACACCGGGGAGCTGTTTTTT. It codes for CATSQPRPNTGELFF.